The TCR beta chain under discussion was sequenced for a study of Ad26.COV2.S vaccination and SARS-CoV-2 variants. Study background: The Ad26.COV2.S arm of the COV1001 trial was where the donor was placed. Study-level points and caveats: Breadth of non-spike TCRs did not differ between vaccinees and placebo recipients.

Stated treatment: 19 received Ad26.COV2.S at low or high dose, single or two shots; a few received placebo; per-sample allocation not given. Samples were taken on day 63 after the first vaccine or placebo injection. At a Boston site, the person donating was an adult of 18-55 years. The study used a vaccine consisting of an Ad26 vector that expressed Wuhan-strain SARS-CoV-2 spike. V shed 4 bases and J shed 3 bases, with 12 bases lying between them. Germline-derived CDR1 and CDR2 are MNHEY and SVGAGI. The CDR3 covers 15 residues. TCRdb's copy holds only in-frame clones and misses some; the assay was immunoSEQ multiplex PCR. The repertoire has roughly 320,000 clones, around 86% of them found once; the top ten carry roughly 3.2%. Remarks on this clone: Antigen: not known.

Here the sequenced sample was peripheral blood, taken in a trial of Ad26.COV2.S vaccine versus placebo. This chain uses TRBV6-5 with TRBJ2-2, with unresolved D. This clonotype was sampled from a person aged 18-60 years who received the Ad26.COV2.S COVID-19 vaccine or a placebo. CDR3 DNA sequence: TGTGCCAGCAGTTTCTCAAGGCTCTACACCGGGGAGCTGTTTTTT. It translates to CASSFSRLYTGELFF.